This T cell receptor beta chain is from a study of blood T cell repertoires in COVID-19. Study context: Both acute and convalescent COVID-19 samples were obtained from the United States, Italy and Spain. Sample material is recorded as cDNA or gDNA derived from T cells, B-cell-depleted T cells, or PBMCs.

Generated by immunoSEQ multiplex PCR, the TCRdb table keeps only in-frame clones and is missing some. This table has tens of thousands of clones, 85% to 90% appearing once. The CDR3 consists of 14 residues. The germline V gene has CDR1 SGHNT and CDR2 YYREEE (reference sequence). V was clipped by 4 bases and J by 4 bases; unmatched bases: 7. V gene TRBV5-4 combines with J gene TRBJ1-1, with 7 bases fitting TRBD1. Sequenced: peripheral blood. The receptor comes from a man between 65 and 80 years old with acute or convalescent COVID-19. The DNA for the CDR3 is TGTGCCAGCAGCCTCAACAGGGACAGCACTGAAGCTTTCTTT. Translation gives CASSLNRDSTEAFF.